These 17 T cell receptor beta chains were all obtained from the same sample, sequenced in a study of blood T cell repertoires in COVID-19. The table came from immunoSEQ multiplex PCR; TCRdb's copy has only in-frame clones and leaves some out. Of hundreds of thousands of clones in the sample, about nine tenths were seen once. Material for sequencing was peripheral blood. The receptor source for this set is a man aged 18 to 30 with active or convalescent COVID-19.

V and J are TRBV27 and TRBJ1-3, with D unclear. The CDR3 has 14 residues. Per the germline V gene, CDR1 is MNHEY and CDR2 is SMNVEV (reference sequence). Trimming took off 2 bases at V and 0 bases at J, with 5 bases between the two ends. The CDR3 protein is CASSLGVSGNTIYF. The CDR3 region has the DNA TGTGCCAGCAGTTTAGGAGTCTCTGGAAACACCATATATTTT.

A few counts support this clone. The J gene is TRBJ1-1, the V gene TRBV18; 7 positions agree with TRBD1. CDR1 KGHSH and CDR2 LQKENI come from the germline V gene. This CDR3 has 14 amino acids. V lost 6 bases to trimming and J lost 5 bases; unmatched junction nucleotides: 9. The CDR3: CASSRNRGGTEAFF. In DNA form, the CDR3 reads TGTGCCAGCTCTCGAAACAGGGGCGGAACTGAAGCTTTCTTT.

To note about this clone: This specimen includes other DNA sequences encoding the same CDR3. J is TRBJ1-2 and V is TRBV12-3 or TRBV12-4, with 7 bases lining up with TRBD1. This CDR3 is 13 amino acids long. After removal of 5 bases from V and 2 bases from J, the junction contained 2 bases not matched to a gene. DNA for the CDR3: TGTGCCAGCAGTCCGACAGGGAACTATGGCTACACCTTC. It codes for CASSPTGNYGYTF.

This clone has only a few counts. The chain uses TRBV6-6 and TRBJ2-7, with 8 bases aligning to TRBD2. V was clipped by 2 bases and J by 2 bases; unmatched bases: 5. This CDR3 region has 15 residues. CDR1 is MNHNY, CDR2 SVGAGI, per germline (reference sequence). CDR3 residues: CASSYGAGATYEQYF. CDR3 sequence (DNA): TGTGCCAGCAGTTACGGAGCGGGGGCCACCTACGAGCAGTACTTC.

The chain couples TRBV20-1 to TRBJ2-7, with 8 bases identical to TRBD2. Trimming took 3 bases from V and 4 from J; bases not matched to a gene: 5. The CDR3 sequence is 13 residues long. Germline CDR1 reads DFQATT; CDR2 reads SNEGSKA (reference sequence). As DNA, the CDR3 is TGCAGTGCTAGTTTGGCGGGAGGTTACGAGCAGTACTTC. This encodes CSASLAGGYEQYF.

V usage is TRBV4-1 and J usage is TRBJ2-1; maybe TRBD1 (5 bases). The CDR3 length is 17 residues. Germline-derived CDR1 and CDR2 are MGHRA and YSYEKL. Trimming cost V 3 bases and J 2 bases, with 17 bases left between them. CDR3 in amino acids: CASSHYPVRQTYNEQFF. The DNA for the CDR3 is TGCGCCAGCAGCCACTACCCGGTTCGACAGACCTACAATGAGCAGTTCTTC.

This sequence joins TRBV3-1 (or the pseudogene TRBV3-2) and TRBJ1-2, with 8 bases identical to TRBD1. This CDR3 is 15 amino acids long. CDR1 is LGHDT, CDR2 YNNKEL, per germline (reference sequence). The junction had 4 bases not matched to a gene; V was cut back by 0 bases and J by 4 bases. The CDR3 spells CASSQDPTGAYGYTF. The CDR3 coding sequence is TGTGCCAGCAGCCAAGACCCGACAGGGGCCTATGGCTACACCTTC.

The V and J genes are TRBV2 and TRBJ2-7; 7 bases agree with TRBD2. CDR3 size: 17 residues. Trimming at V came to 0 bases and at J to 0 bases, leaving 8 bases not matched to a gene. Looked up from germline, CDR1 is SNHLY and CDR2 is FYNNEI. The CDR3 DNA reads TGTGCCAGCAGTGAAGCAGCGGGGTTTGGGACCTCCTACGAGCAGTACTTC. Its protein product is CASSEAAGFGTSYEQYF.

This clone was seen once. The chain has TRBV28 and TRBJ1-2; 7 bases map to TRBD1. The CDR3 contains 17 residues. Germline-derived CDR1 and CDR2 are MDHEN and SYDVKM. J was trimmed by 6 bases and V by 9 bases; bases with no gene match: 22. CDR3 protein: CASQSPGTASFGDGYTF. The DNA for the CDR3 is TGTGCCAGTCAATCCCCGGGGACAGCGTCCTTTGGGGATGGCTACACCTTC.

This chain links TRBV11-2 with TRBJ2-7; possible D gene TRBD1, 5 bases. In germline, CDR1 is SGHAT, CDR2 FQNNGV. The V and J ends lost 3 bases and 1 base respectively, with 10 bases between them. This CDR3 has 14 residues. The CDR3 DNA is TGTGCCAGCAGCTTGAATAGACAGTCCTACGAGCAGTACTTC. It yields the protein CASSLNRQSYEQYF.

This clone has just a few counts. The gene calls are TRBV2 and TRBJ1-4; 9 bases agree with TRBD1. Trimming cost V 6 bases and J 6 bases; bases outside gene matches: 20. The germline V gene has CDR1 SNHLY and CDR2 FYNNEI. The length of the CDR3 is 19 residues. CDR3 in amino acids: CASRKFRDRVTVRDEKLFF. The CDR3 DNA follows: TGTGCCAGCAGGAAATTCCGGGACAGGGTTACAGTGCGGGATGAAAAACTGTTTTTT.

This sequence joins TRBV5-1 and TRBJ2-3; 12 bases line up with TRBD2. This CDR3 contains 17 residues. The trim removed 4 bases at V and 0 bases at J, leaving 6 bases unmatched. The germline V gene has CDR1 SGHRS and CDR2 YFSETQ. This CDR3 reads CASSRASGGASTDTQYF. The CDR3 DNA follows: TGCGCCAGCAGCAGAGCTAGCGGGGGGGCTAGCACAGATACGCAGTATTTT.

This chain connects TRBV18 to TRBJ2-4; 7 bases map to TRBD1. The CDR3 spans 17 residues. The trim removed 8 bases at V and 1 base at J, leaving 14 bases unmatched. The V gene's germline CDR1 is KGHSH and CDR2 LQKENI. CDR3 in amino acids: CASTRDRAQWAKNIQYF. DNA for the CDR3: TGTGCCAGCACCCGGGACAGAGCCCAGTGGGCCAAAAACATTCAGTACTTC.

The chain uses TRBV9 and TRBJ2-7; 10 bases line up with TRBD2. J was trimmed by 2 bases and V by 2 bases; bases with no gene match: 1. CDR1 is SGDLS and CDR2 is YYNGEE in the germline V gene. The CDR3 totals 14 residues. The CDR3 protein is CASSVTSGAYEQYF. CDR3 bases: TGTGCCAGCAGCGTCACTAGCGGGGCCTACGAGCAGTACTTC.

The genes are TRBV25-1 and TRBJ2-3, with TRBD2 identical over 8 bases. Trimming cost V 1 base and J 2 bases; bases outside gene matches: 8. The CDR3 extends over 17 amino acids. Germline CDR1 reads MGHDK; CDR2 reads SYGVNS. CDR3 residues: CASSESETSDYTDTQYF. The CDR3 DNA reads TGTGCCAGCAGTGAATCGGAGACTAGCGATTACACAGATACGCAGTATTTT.

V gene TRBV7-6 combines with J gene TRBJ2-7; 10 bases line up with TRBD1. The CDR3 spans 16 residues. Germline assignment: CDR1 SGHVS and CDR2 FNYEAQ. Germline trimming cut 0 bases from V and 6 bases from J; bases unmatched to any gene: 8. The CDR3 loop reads CASSLARQGAVGEQYF. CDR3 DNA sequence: TGTGCCAGCAGCTTAGCGCGACAGGGGGCGGTGGGCGAGCAGTACTTC.

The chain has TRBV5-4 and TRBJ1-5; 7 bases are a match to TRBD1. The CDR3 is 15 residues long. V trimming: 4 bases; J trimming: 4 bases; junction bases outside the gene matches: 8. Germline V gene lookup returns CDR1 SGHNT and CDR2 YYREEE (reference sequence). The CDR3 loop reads CASSRTGDRNQPQHF. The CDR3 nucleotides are TGTGCCAGCAGCCGAACAGGGGATCGGAATCAGCCCCAGCATTTT.